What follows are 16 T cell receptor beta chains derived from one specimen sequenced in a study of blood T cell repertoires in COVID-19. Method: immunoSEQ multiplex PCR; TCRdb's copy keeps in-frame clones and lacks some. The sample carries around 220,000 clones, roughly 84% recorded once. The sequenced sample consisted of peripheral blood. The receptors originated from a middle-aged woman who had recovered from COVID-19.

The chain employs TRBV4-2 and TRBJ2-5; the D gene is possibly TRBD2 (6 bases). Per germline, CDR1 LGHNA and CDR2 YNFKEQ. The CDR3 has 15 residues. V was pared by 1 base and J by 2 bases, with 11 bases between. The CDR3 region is CASSQGLGGQETQYF. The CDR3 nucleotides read TGTGCCAGCAGCCAAGGATTGGGGGGTCAAGAGACCCAGTACTTC.

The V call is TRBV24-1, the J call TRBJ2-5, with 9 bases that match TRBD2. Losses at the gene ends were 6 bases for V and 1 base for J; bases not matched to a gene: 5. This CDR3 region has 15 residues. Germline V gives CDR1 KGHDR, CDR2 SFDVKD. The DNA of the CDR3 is TGTGCCACCAGTTTAGCGGGGGCCATCCAAGAGACCCAGTACTTC. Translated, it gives CATSLAGAIQETQYF.

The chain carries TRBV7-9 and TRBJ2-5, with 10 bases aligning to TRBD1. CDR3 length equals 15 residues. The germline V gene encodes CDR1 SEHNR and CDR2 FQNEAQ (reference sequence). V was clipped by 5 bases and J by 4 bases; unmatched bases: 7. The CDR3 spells CASSPDRGGRETQYF. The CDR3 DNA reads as TGTGCCAGCAGCCCGGACAGGGGGGGAAGAGAGACCCAGTACTTC.

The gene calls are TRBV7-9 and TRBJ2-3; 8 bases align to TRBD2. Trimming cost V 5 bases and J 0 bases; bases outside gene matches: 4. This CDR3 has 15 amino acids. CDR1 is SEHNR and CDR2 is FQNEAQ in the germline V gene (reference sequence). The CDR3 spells CASSVGTRSTDTQYF. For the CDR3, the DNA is TGTGCCAGCAGCGTCGGGACTAGGAGCACAGATACGCAGTATTTT.

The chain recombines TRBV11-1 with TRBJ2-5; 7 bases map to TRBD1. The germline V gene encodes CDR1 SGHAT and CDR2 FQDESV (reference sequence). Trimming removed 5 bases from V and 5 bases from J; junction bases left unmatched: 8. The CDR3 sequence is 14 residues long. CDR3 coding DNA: TGTGCCAGCAGCGCCGACAGGGATGAGGAGACCCAGTACTTC. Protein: CASSADRDEETQYF.

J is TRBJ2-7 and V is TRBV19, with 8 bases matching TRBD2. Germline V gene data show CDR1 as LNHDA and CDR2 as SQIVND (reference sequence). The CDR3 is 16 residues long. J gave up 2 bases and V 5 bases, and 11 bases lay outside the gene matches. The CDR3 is CASSFDLSGKPYEQYF. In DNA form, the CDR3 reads TGTGCCAGTAGTTTCGACCTTAGCGGGAAACCCTACGAGCAGTACTTC.

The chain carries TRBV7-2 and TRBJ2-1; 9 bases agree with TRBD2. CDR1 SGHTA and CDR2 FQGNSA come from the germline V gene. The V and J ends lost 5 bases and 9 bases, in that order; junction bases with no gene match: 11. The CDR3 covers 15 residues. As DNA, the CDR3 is TGTGCCAGCAGCACGAAATCGCGGGAGGGCCGTGAGCAGTTCTTC. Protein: CASSTKSREGREQFF.

The CDR3 DNA reads as TGTGCCAGCAGCAAAGTACCCTCCGGACAGGGGCGCCGCTATGGCTACACCTTC. Amino acids: CASSKVPSGQGRRYGYTF. This chain uses TRBV21-1 with TRBJ1-2; the table assigns TRBD1, which was not confirmed against the DNA. TRBV21-1 is described as a pseudogene. The length of the CDR3 is 18 residues.

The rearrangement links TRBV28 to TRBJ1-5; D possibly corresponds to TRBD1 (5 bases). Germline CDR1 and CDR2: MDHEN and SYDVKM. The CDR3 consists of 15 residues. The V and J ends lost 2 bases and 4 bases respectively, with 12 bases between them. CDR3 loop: CASSLPGLVNQPQHF. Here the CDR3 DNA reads TGTGCCAGCAGTTTACCAGGGCTAGTTAATCAGCCCCAGCATTTT.

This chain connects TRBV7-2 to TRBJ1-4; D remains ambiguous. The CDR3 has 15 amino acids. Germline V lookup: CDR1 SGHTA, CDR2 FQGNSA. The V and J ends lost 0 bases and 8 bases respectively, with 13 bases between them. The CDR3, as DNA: TGTGCCAGCAGCTTAGCGGGAGTAGCGGGCGAAAAACTGTTTTTT. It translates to CASSLAGVAGEKLFF.

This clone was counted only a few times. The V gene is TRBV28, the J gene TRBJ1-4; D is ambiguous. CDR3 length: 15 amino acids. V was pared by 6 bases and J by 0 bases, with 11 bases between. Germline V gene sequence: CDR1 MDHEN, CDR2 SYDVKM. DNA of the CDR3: TGTGCCAGCAGCCGACAAATGGCAACTAATGAAAAACTGTTTTTT. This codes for CASSRQMATNEKLFF.

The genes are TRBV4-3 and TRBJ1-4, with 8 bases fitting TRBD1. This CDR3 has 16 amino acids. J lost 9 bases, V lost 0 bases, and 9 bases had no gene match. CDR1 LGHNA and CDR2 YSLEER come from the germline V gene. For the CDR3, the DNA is TGCGCCAGCAGCCAAGATTGGGCAGGGGGCCGCAAAAAACTGTTTTTT. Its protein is CASSQDWAGGRKKLFF.

For the CDR3, the DNA is TGTGCCAGCATTAGGGACAGGGCCTACGAGCAGTACTTC. Protein: CASIRDRAYEQYF. This chain uses TRBV2 with TRBJ2-7; 9 nucleotides line up with TRBD1. The V gene's germline CDR1 is SNHLY and CDR2 FYNNEI. V gave up 7 bases and J gave up 2 bases; unmatched junction bases: 3. This CDR3 is built from 13 residues.

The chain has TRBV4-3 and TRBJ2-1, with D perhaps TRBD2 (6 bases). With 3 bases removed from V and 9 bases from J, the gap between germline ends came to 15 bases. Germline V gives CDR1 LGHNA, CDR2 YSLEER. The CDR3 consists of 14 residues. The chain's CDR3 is CASSQETSRAEQFF. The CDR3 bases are TGCGCCAGCAGCCAGGAGACTAGTCGTGCTGAGCAGTTCTTC.

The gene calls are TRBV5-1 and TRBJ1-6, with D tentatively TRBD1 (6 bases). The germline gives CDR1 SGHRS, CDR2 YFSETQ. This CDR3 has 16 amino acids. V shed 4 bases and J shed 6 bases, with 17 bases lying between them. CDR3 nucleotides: TGCGCCAGCAGCCTATTTACGGCAGGGGCTAATTCACCCCTCCACTTT. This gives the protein CASSLFTAGANSPLHF.

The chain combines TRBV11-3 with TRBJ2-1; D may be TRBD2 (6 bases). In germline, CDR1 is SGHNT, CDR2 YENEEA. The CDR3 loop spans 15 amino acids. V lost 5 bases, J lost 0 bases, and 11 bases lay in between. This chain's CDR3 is CASSVRESSYNEQFF. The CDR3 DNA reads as TGTGCCAGCAGCGTCCGGGAGAGCTCCTACAATGAGCAGTTCTTC.